This TCR beta chain was sequenced in a study of T cells in women clearing cervical HPV infection. A note on this clone: Its specificity is unknown. The sequenced fragment ends 3 residues before the CDR3 boundary, so the rest is inferred from the germline J gene.

Assay used: immunoSEQ multiplex PCR; TCRdb lists only in-frame clones, some missing. The listing contains 25,000 to 30,000 clones. Germline assignment: CDR1 DFQATT and CDR2 SNEGSKA (reference sequence). The CDR3 runs 15 residues. V trimming: 4 bases; J trimming: 2 bases; junction bases outside the gene matches: 7. Overall study results and limits: Cases carried less TRBV6-7 than controls: roughly 0.11% versus 0.16%.

The chain recombines TRBV20-1 with TRBJ2-7, with TRBD2 matching 11 bases. Sequenced: blood buffy coat. The TCR was taken from a woman between 18 and 70 years old with a cervical HPV16 infection that either progressed to CIN3+ or cleared (not recorded which). CDR3 DNA, as far as it was read: TGCAGTGCTAAAAAGACTAGCGGGGTTCCCTACGAG. Translating gives CSAKKTSGVPYE. The full CDR3 protein is CSAKKTSGVPYEQYF.